This T cell receptor (beta chain) was documented in a study of CD8 T cells in ankylosing spondylitis. Findings and caveats of the study: Earlier authors reported some of these motif variants in reactive arthritis synovial fluid and blood. Blood from ankylosing spondylitis patients appeared to carry a characteristic roughly 8-variant TCR beta motif. Disease-linked clones bore a CD8+ phenotype, appearing relatively rarely in peripheral blood.

Comment on this clonotype: Its target is unknown.

By quantitative 5'-RACE with molecular barcodes, the TCR beta libraries were made. TCRdb called the 5' RACE reads again in MiXCR, with one record for every CDR3 protein. The data contain about 840,000 distinct CDR3 sequences, approximately 10% of them seen just once; the ten biggest clones take up 0.45% to 0.6%. The CDR3 runs 15 residues. V shed 4 bases and J shed 5 bases, with 17 bases lying between them. Germline lookup yields CDR1 LGHDT and CDR2 YNNKEL (reference sequence). V is TRBV3-1 and J is TRBJ2-5; D not resolved. The sequence came from a male donor with ankylosing spondylitis. Input material: blood, either unsorted or a sorted T cell fraction (not recorded which). CDR3 in DNA: TGTGCCAGCAGCCTGTTCGGAACGGGTGGGGAGACCCAGTACTTC. As protein: CASSLFGTGGETQYF.